This T cell receptor (beta chain) was captured in a study of a mutant IDH1 vaccine in newly diagnosed glioma. Study details: Patients got radiotherapy, temozolomide, or both beforehand, and most got both.

Time point meaning: week 47, end of study. Each vaccine dose was 300 ug of mutant IDH1 20-mer peptide, with topical imiquimod. Trimming shortened V by 1 base and J by 0 bases, and 10 bases separated the two germline ends. This CDR3 region has 15 residues. Germline CDR1 is MNHNS and CDR2 is SASEGT. Study conclusions and caveats: Pseudoprogression apparently tracked independently of changes in top peripheral T cell clonotypes.

Sequencing used immunoSEQ multiplex PCR; TCRdb keeps in-frame clones, though not all of them. The table records roughly 56,000 clones, less than 85% of them present only once. A remark on this clone: Its antigen is not known.

The J gene is TRBJ2-7, the V gene TRBV6-1; D is uncertain. This specimen was PBMCs, taken from a glioma patient whose treatment included an IDH1 peptide vaccine. The TCR was taken from a woman between 35 and 50 years old with glioma. Some clones in this sample may be carry-over from other donors' samples. For the CDR3, the DNA is TGTGCCAGCAGTGAAGACAGCTCCTTCTCCTACGAGCAGTACTTC. It yields the protein CASSEDSSFSYEQYF.